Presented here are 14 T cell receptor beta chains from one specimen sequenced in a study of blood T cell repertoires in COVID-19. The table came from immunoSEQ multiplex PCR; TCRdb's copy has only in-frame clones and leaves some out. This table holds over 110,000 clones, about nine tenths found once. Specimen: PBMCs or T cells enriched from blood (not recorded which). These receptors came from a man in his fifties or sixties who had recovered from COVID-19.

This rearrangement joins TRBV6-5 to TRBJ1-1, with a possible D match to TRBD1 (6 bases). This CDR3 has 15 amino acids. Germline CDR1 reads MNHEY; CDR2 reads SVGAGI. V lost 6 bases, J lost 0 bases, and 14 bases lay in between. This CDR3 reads CASSYSGEVNTEAFF. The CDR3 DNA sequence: TGTGCCAGCAGCTATTCAGGGGAAGTGAACACTGAAGCTTTCTTT.

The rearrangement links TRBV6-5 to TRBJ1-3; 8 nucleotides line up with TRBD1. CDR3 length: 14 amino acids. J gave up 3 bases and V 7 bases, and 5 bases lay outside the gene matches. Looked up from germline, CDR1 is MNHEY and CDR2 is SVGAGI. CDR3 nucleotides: TGTGCCAGCAAACCGACAGGGGTTGGAAACACCATATATTTT. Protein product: CASKPTGVGNTIYF.

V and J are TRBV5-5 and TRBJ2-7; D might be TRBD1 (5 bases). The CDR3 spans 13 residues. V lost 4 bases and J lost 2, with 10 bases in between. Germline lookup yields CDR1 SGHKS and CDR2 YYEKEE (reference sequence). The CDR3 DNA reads TGTGCCAGCAGCCCCTTGGGGCCCTACGAGCAGTACTTC. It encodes CASSPLGPYEQYF.

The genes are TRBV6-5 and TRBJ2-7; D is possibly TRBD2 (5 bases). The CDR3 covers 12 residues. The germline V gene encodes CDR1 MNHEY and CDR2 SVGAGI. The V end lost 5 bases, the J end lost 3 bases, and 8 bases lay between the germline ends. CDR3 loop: CASSRGNYEQYF. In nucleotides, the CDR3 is TGTGCCAGCAGTCGGGGTAACTACGAGCAGTACTTC.

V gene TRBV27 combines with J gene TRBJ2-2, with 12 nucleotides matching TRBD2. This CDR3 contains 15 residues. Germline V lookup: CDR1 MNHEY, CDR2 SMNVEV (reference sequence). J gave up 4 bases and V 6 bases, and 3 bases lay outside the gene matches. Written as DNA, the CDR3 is TGTGCCAGCAGAGCTAGCGGGGGGGCCACCGGGGAGCTGTTTTTT. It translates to CASRASGGATGELFF.

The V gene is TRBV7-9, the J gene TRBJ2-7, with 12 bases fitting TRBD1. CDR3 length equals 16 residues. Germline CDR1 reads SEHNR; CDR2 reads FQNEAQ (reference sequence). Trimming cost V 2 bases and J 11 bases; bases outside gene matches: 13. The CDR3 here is CASSLQGTGGPQGKYF. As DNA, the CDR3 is TGTGCCAGCAGCTTACAGGGGACAGGGGGCCCCCAAGGTAAGTACTTC.

In nucleotides, the CDR3 is TGCAGCGTAACACTAGCGGGAGCTAGAACAGATACGCAGTATTTT. It specifies CSVTLAGARTDTQYF. V usage is TRBV29-1 and J usage is TRBJ2-3, with 11 bases matching TRBD2. J was trimmed by 3 bases and V by 6 bases; bases with no gene match: 8. This CDR3 is 15 amino acids long. Germline V lookup: CDR1 SQVTM, CDR2 ANQGSEA.

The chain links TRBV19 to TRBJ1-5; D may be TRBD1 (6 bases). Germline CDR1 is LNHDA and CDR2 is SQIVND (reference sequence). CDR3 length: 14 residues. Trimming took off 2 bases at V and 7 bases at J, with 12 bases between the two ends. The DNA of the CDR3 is TGTGCCAGTAGTATACCTACAGGGTCCCAGCCCCAGCATTTT. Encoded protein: CASSIPTGSQPQHF.

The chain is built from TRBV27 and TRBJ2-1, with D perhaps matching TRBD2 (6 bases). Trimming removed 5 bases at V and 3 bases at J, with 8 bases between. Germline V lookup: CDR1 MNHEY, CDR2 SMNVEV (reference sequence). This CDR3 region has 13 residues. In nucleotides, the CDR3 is TGTGCCAGCAGTAGGACTAACTACAATGAGCAGTTCTTC. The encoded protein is CASSRTNYNEQFF.

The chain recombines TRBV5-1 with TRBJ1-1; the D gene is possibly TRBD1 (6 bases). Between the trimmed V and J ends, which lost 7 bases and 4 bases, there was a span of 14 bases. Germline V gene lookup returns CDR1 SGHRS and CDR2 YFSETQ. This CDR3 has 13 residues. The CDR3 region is CASRTGSGTEAFF. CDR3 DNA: TGCGCCAGCCGCACAGGGTCAGGCACTGAAGCTTTCTTT.

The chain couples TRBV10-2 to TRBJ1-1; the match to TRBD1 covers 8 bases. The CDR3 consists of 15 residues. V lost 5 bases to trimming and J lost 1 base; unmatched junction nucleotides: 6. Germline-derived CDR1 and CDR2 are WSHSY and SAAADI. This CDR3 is CASSLTGGRNTEAFF. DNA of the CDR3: TGCGCCAGCAGTCTAACAGGGGGTAGGAACACTGAAGCTTTCTTT.

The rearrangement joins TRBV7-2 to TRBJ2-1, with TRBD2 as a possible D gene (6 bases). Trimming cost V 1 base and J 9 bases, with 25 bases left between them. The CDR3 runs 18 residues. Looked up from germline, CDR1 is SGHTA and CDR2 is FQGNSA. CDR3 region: CASSLGGRRTTLASEQFF. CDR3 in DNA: TGTGCCAGCAGCTTAGGAGGCAGACGTACAACACTAGCAAGTGAGCAGTTCTTC. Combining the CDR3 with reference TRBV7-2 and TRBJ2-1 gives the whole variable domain GAGVSQSPSNKVTEKGKDVELRCDPISGHTALYWYRQSLGQGLEFLIYFQGNSAPDKSGLPSDRFSAERTGGSVSTLTIQRTQQEDSAVYLCASSLGGRRTTLASEQFFGPGTRLTVL.

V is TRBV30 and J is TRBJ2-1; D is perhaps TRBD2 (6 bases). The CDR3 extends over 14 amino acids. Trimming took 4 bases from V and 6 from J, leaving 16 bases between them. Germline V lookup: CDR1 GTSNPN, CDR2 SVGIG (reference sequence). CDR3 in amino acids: CAWTKGLLLNEQFF. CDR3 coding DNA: TGTGCCTGGACTAAAGGACTACTCCTCAATGAGCAGTTCTTC.

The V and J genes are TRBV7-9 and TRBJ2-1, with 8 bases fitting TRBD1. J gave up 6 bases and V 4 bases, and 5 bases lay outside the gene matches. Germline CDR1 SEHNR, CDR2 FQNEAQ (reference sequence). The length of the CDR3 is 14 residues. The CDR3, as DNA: TGTGCCAGCAGCTCCGACACAGGGGGCAATGAGCAGTTCTTC. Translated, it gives CASSSDTGGNEQFF.